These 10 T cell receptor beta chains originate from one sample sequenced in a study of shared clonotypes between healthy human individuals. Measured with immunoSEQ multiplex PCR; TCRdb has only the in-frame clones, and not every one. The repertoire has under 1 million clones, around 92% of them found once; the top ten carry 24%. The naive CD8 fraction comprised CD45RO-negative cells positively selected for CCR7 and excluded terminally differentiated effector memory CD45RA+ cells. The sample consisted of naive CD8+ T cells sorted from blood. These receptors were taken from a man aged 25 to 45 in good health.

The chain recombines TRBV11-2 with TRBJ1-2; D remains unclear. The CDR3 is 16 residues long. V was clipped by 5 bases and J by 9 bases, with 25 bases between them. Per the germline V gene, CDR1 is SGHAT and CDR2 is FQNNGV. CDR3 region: CASSQGKSRVDVSYTF. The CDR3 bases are TGTGCCAGCAGCCAAGGCAAAAGTAGGGTTGATGTTAGCTACACCTTC. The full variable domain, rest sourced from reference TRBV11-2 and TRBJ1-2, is EAGVAQSPRYKIIEKRQSVAFWCNPISGHATLYWYQQILGQGPKLLIQFQNNGVVDDSQLPKDRFSAERLKGVDSTLKIQPAKLEDSAVYLCASSQGKSRVDVSYTFGSGTRLTVV.

The chain's CDR3 is CASSTGQHLANTGELFF. CDR3 in DNA: TGTGCCAGCAGCACGGGACAGCACCTCGCGAACACCGGGGAGCTGTTTTTT. The chain combines TRBV7-9 with TRBJ2-2; TRBD1 matches 7 bases. The CDR3 consists of 17 residues. The V gene's germline CDR1 is SEHNR and CDR2 FQNEAQ (reference sequence). Losses at the gene ends were 5 bases for V and 0 bases for J; bases not matched to a gene: 9.

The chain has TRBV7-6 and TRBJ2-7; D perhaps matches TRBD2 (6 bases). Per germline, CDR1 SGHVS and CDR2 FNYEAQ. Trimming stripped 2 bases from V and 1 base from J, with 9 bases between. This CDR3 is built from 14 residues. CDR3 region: CASSLTSSSYEQYF. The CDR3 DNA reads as TGTGCCAGCAGCTTAACTAGCTCATCCTACGAGCAGTACTTC.

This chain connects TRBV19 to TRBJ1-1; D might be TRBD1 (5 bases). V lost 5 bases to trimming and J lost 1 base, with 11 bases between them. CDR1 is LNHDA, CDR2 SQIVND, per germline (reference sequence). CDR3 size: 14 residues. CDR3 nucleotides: TGTGCCAGTAGTGGGGGGTACTGGAACACTGAAGCTTTCTTT. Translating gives CASSGGYWNTEAFF.

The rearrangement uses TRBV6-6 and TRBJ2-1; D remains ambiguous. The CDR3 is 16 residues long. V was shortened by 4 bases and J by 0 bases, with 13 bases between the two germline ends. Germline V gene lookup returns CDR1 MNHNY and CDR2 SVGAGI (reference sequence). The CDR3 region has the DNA TGTGCCAGCAGTTCGCGACTGGAGAGCTCCTACAATGAGCAGTTCTTC. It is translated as CASSSRLESSYNEQFF.

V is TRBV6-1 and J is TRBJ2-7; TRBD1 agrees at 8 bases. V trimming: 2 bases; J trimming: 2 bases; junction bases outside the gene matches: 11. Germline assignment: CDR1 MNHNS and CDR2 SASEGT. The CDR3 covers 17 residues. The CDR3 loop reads CASSETVFRTGTYEQYF. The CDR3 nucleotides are TGTGCCAGCAGTGAAACAGTTTTCAGGACAGGGACCTACGAGCAGTACTTC.

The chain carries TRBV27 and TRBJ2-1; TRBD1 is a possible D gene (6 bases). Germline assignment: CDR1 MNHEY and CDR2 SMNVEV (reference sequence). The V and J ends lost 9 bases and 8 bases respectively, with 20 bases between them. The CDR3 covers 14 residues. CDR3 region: CASAPGHGQDEQFF. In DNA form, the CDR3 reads TGTGCCAGTGCACCGGGACATGGGCAGGATGAGCAGTTCTTC.

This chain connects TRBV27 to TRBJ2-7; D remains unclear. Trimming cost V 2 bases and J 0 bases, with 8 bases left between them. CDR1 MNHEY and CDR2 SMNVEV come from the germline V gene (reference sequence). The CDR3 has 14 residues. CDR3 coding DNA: TGTGCCAGCAGTTTAACGCAGGCCTCCTACGAGCAGTACTTC. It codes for CASSLTQASYEQYF.

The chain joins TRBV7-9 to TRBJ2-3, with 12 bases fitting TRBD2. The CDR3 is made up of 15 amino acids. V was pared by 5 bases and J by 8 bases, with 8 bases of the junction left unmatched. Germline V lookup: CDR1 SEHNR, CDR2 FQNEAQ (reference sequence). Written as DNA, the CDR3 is TGTGCCAGCAGCGCCCGACTAGCGGGAGAGGGTACGCAGTATTTT. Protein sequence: CASSARLAGEGTQYF.

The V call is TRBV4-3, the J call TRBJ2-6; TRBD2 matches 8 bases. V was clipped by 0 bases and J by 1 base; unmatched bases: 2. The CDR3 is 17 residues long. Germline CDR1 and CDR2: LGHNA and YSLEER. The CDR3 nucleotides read TGCGCCAGCAGCCAAGAACAGCGGGAGTCTGGGGCCAACGTCCTGACTTTC. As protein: CASSQEQRESGANVLTF.